Each of the 8 T cell receptor beta chains below was sequenced from the same sample in a study of T cell repertoires in ileal Crohn's disease. Sample time point: neoterminal ileum biopsy at postoperative endoscopy, about 6 months after surgery. Clones were sequenced by immunoSEQ multiplex PCR, and TCRdb holds only the in-frame ones, with some missing. Of more than 7,000 clones listed, approximately 74% were seen once; the top ten hold 6% to 8.5%. The source material was ileal tissue. Receptors were obtained from an adult with Crohn's disease.

CDR3 loop: CASSSTGGDYGYTF. CDR3 DNA sequence: TGTGCCAGCAGCTCTACAGGGGGCGACTATGGCTACACCTTC. V is TRBV5-5 and J is TRBJ1-2, with 9 bases identical to TRBD1. V shed 3 bases, J shed 3 bases, and the junction held 3 bases outside the gene matches. In germline, CDR1 is SGHKS, CDR2 YYEKEE (reference sequence). CDR3 size: 14 residues.

V gene TRBV1 combines with J gene TRBJ1-5; the table gives TRBD1 as D, unverified against the DNA. TRBV1 is marked as a pseudogene. This CDR3 is built from 16 residues. The CDR3 spells CTSSQETVYSNQPQHF. DNA for the CDR3: TGCACCAGCAGCCAGGAGACAGTTTATAGCAATCAGCCCCAGCATTTT.

The J gene is TRBJ1-1, the V gene TRBV7-8; D not certain. Deletions cut 3 bases from V and 5 bases from J, with 10 bases between. The CDR3 runs 13 residues. Germline CDR1 SGHVS, CDR2 FQNEAQ. The CDR3 DNA follows: TGTGCCAGCAGCTTCGATGATACTACTGAAGCTTTCTTT. It codes for CASSFDDTTEAFF.

The genes are TRBV2 and TRBJ2-1; 10 bases fit TRBD2. Trimming at V came to 7 bases and at J to 10 bases, leaving 10 bases not matched to a gene. Germline V CDR1 and CDR2: SNHLY, FYNNEI. This CDR3 is 14 amino acids long. CDR3: CASKGSGGAREQFF. The CDR3 bases are TGTGCCAGCAAAGGAAGCGGGGGGGCTAGGGAGCAGTTCTTC. Full variable domain (outside the CDR3, taken from reference TRBV2 and TRBJ2-1): EPEVTQTPSHQVTQMGQEVILRCVPISNHLYFYWYRQILGQKVEFLVSFYNNEISEKSEIFDDQFSVERPDGSNFTLKIRSTKLEDSAMYFCASKGSGGAREQFFGPGTRLTVL.

V and J are TRBV7-9 and TRBJ2-7; TRBD1 matches at 10 bases. Germline V gene sequence: CDR1 SEHNR, CDR2 FQNEAQ (reference sequence). The V segment lost 0 bases and the J segment 0 bases; nucleotides outside the gene matches: 5. CDR3 length equals 17 residues. This chain's CDR3 is CASSLALGQGLSYEQYF. For the CDR3, the DNA is TGTGCCAGCAGCTTAGCGCTGGGACAGGGGCTCTCCTACGAGCAGTACTTC.

V is TRBV5-1 and J is TRBJ1-1; D is unresolved. The CDR3 is 13 residues long. Germline CDR1 is SGHRS and CDR2 is YFSETQ. V was clipped by 6 bases and J by 3 bases, with 12 bases between them. This CDR3 is CASNFETDTEAFF. Here the CDR3 DNA reads TGCGCCAGCAATTTTGAAACGGACACTGAAGCTTTCTTT. The full variable domain, rest sourced from reference TRBV5-1 and TRBJ1-1, is KAGVTQTPRYLIKTRGQQVTLSCSPISGHRSVSWYQQTPGQGLQFLFEYFSETQRNKGNFPGRFSGRQFSNSRSEMNVSTLELGDSALYLCASNFETDTEAFFGQGTRLTVV.

The chain combines TRBV6-1 with TRBJ1-6; a possible D gene is TRBD1 (6 bases). The CDR3 is 17 amino acids. Per germline, CDR1 MNHNS and CDR2 SASEGT. Trimming shortened V by 4 bases and J by 6 bases, and 19 bases separated the two germline ends. The CDR3 loop reads CASSASPTGPGNSPLHF. The CDR3 nucleotides read TGTGCCAGCAGTGCATCTCCGACAGGTCCGGGTAATTCACCCCTCCACTTT.

This chain uses TRBV11-1 with TRBJ1-1; unclear D gene. Germline V gene data show CDR1 as SGHAT and CDR2 as FQDESV (reference sequence). V was clipped by 5 bases and J by 5 bases, with 15 bases between them. The CDR3 has 14 residues. CDR3 sequence reads: CASSPPSVRTEAFF. The CDR3 region has the DNA TGTGCCAGCAGCCCCCCGAGTGTTCGGACTGAAGCTTTCTTT.